The sequence of this T cell receptor (beta chain) was determined in a study of blood T cell repertoires in COVID-19. Profiled with immunoSEQ multiplex PCR; TCRdb holds only in-frame clones, not every one. There are about 350,000 clones in the sample; around nine tenths occur only once, and under 5% lies in the top ten. Germline assignment: CDR1 LNHNV and CDR2 YYDKDF (reference sequence). Trimming stripped 6 bases from V and 2 bases from J, with 17 bases between. CDR3 length: 17 amino acids. This TCR derives from a woman aged 55-69 years with COVID-19, enrolled during active disease. The sequencing sample was made of peripheral blood. The chain has TRBV15 and TRBJ2-6, with D possibly matching TRBD1 (6 bases). The chain's CDR3 is CATSSTGLLAGANVLTF. The CDR3 region has the DNA TGTGCCACCAGTTCCACAGGGTTACTCGCTGGGGCCAACGTCCTGACTTTC.